This record concerns one T cell receptor (beta chain) sequence. Its antigen is not identified. A junction end diverges from the germline sequence, so it may reflect a read error. This sample is drawn from a study of post-analysis software for immune sequencing data. In the study overall: In terms of disease course, relapsing-remitting, secondary progressive and progressive-relapsing multiple sclerosis were included. The study's findings and limits: When patients were compared with controls, about 5 TRBV segments were more frequent, TRBV5-6, TRBV5-1 and TRBV20-1 among them. F measure showed strong co-clustering of same-batch samples. People with multiple sclerosis had a significantly lower normalized Chao1 diversity than controls did.

The CDR3 is 15 residues long. Germline CDR1 reads DFQATT; CDR2 reads SNEGSKA (reference sequence). Researchers reported that TCR beta cDNA libraries carried unique molecular identifiers. Between roughly 1 and 11 million T cells gave rise to around 500,000 cDNA molecules. TCRdb reprocessed the PCR reads via MiXCR and lists one record per CDR3 protein. The data show hundreds of thousands of distinct CDR3 sequences, 25% to 30% seen once. The material sequenced was blood. The chain uses TRBV20-1 and TRBJ1-1; 9 bases are a match to TRBD1. The sequence was collected from a girl aged 5 to 17 with multiple sclerosis. The CDR3 loop reads CSTSDPQGARTEAFF. The CDR3 DNA sequence: TGCAGTACTAGCGACCCACAGGGGGCGAGGACTGAAGCTTTCTTT.